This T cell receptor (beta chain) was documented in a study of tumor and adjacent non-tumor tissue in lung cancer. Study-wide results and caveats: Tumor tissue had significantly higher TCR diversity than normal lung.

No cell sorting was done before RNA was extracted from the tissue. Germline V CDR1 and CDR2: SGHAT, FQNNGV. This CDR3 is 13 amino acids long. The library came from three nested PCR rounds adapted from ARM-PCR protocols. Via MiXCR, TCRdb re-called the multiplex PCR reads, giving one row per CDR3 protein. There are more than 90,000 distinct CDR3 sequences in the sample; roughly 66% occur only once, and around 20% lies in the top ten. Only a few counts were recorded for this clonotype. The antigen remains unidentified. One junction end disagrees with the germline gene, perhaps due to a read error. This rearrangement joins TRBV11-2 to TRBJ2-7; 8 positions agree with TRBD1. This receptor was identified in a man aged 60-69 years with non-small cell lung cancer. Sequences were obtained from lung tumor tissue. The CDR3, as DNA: TGTGCCGGCCGACGGACAGGGACCTATGAGCAGTACTTC. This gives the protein CAGRRTGTYEQYF.